Listed here are 32 T cell receptor beta chains from one sample, sequenced in a study of blood T cell repertoires in COVID-19 (dated by TCRdb to the early 2020s). The method was the immunoSEQ multiplex PCR assay. Drawn from immuneACCESS, this table holds only the in-frame rearrangements with V and J called that TCRdb kept. Clones are partly lost; checked studies trace under half to an unresolved V gene and leave the rest unexplained. This sample holds a few hundred thousand clones; about four fifths were observed only once. Roughly 3% of the sample is held by the ten biggest clonotypes. Sequencing used peripheral blood. The receptors were sampled from a woman younger than 35 with acute or convalescent COVID-19.

V is TRBV6-5 and J is TRBJ2-7, with TRBD1 matching over 7 bases. V was clipped by 5 bases and J by 2 bases; unmatched bases: 6. The length of the CDR3 is 14 residues. CDR1 and CDR2 from the germline V gene are MNHEY and SVGAGI. The CDR3 loop reads CASSQTGFTYEQYF. DNA of the CDR3: TGTGCCAGCAGTCAGACAGGGTTTACCTACGAGCAGTACTTC.

The chain employs TRBV27 and TRBJ2-7; D possibly corresponds to TRBD2 (6 bases). V was pared by 0 bases and J by 4 bases, with 16 bases between. Per germline, CDR1 MNHEY and CDR2 SMNVEV (reference sequence). The CDR3 totals 16 residues. The CDR3 protein is CASSLSSPGVGYEQYF. The CDR3, as DNA: TGTGCCAGCAGTTTATCTTCTCCGGGGGTTGGGTACGAGCAGTACTTC.

The genes are TRBV2 and TRBJ1-1; 8 positions match TRBD1. The CDR3 covers 17 residues. V gave up 3 bases and J gave up 1 base; unmatched junction bases: 10. The germline V gene encodes CDR1 SNHLY and CDR2 FYNNEI. CDR3 bases: TGTGCCAGCAGTGATTCGCAGGGGGCATATTGGAACACTGAAGCTTTCTTT. This sequence encodes CASSDSQGAYWNTEAFF. The full variable domain, its missing parts supplied by reference TRBV2 and TRBJ1-1, is EPEVTQTPSHQVTQMGQEVILRCVPISNHLYFYWYRQILGQKVEFLVSFYNNEISEKSEIFDDQFSVERPDGSNFTLKIRSTKLEDSAMYFCASSDSQGAYWNTEAFFGQGTRLTVV.

This chain uses TRBV2 with TRBJ1-1; the match to TRBD1 covers 9 bases. CDR1 is SNHLY and CDR2 is FYNNEI in the germline V gene. The V segment lost 8 bases and the J segment 0 bases; nucleotides outside the gene matches: 10. This CDR3 has 16 amino acids. The CDR3 sequence is CASHNRGRIMNTEAFF. For the CDR3, the DNA is TGTGCCAGCCACAACAGGGGGCGGATCATGAACACTGAAGCTTTCTTT.

The chain has TRBV5-6 and TRBJ2-7, with TRBD2 matching over 11 bases. The CDR3 has 16 residues. Germline CDR1 and CDR2: SGHDT and YYEEEE. V shed 4 bases, J shed 3 bases, and the junction held 9 bases outside the gene matches. CDR3 sequence: CASSRSSSGGNYEQYF. The CDR3 DNA reads TGTGCCAGCAGCCGTAGTTCTAGCGGGGGGAACTACGAGCAGTACTTC.

A note on this clone: The sample carries other DNA sequences with the same CDR3. V usage is TRBV6-5 and J usage is TRBJ1-5; a weak D match, TRBD1 (6 bases). Trimming pared 6 bases from V and 4 bases from J, leaving 16 bases between. This CDR3 spans 15 amino acids. Germline loops: CDR1 MNHEY, CDR2 SVGAGI. The CDR3 region is CASRQQGLSNQPQHF. DNA of the CDR3: TGTGCCAGCAGACAACAGGGCCTAAGTAATCAGCCCCAGCATTTT.

This clone was detected only once. The J gene is TRBJ2-3, the V gene TRBV27, with a tentative D call TRBD2 (6 bases). The CDR3 extends over 15 amino acids. Trimming pared 2 bases from V and 3 bases from J, leaving 12 bases between. Germline V gives CDR1 MNHEY, CDR2 SMNVEV (reference sequence). The CDR3 is CASSLRARETDTQYF. The CDR3, as DNA: TGTGCCAGCAGTTTACGTGCGCGGGAAACAGATACGCAGTATTTT.

The chain employs TRBV6-5 and TRBJ1-1, with D uncertain. Germline V gene data show CDR1 as MNHEY and CDR2 as SVGAGI. The CDR3 is made up of 13 amino acids. The V gene lost 8 bases and the J gene lost 3 bases, with 13 bases spanning the gap. CDR3 amino acids: CASGSPWDTEAFF. The CDR3 DNA is TGTGCCAGCGGGAGTCCCTGGGACACTGAAGCTTTCTTT.

The chain uses TRBV27 and TRBJ1-5; D ambiguous. Trimming took 5 bases from V and 4 from J, leaving 6 bases between them. The CDR3 runs 12 residues. The germline gives CDR1 MNHEY, CDR2 SMNVEV (reference sequence). The CDR3 here is CASSGRNQPQHF. CDR3 DNA: TGTGCCAGCAGTGGGAGAAATCAGCCCCAGCATTTT.

This chain joins TRBV28 and TRBJ1-1; possibly TRBD1 for D (5 bases). The V and J ends lost 2 bases and 7 bases respectively, with 20 bases between them. Germline V gives CDR1 MDHEN, CDR2 SYDVKM. This CDR3 spans 16 amino acids. The CDR3 here is CASSLKSGGKSYEAFF. The DNA of the CDR3 is TGTGCCAGCAGTTTAAAATCCGGGGGAAAGTCATATGAAGCTTTCTTT. Filled out from reference TRBV28 and TRBJ1-1, the complete variable domain reads DVKVTQSSRYLVKRTGEKVFLECVQDMDHENMFWYRQDPGLGLRLIYFSYDVKMKEKGDIPEGYSVSREKKERFSLILESASTNQTSMYLCASSLKSGGKSYEAFFGQGTRLTVV.

This sequence joins TRBV5-6 and TRBJ2-7, with D perhaps TRBD2 (6 bases). Germline CDR1 reads SGHDT; CDR2 reads YYEEEE. The CDR3 is 17 amino acids. The V end was cut by 0 bases, the J end by 0 bases, with 16 bases between. CDR3 bases: TGTGCCAGCAGCTTGGTTTCGCGGGGAAAAAGCTCCTACGAGCAGTACTTC. It yields the protein CASSLVSRGKSSYEQYF.

The V gene is TRBV7-2, the J gene TRBJ1-5; D gene unclear. This CDR3 has 15 amino acids. Trimming cost V 1 base and J 4 bases, with 11 bases left between them. CDR1 is SGHTA, CDR2 FQGNSA, per germline. In DNA form, the CDR3 reads TGTGCCAGCAGCTTAGTGGTCGGGGTAAATCAGCCCCAGCATTTT. Translating it yields CASSLVVGVNQPQHF.

Note on this clone: The sample carries other DNA sequences with the same CDR3. The chain is built from TRBV6-1 and TRBJ1-2; no clear D. The CDR3 has 11 amino acids. CDR1 and CDR2 from the germline V gene are MNHNS and SASEGT. Trimming cost V 2 bases and J 5 bases, with 3 bases left between them. The CDR3 reads CASSELYGYTF. The CDR3 DNA reads TGTGCCAGCAGTGAATTATATGGCTACACCTTC.

The V gene is TRBV12-3 or TRBV12-4, the J gene TRBJ2-1; D unresolved. Trimming took off 3 bases at V and 8 bases at J, with 11 bases between the two ends. The length of the CDR3 is 13 residues. In DNA, the CDR3 is TGTGCCAGCAGTTTGCACCCCCGCGATGAGCAGTTCTTC. It yields the protein CASSLHPRDEQFF.

This clone is a singleton in its sample. This chain connects TRBV7-6 to TRBJ2-7; D not certain. The V and J ends lost 1 base and 0 bases respectively, with 10 bases between them. The V gene's germline CDR1 is SGHVS and CDR2 FNYEAQ. The CDR3 runs to 15 residues. The CDR3 nucleotides read TGTGCCAGCAGCTTAGACCCAGAAAGCTCCTACGAGCAGTACTTC. Translating it yields CASSLDPESSYEQYF.

The gene calls are TRBV6-5 and TRBJ2-3; no clear D. V was shortened by 6 bases and J by 2 bases, with 12 bases between the two germline ends. The CDR3 is made up of 14 amino acids. Germline CDR1 reads MNHEY; CDR2 reads SVGAGI. The CDR3 DNA reads TGTGCCAGCAGCGCGGCCGCTAACACAGATACGCAGTATTTT. Amino acid sequence: CASSAAANTDTQYF.

V and J are TRBV19 and TRBJ2-5, with 8 bases that match TRBD1. The germline gives CDR1 LNHDA, CDR2 SQIVND (reference sequence). CDR3 length: 17 residues. Unmatched junction bases numbered 12, after V lost 2 bases and J lost 4 bases. CDR3 DNA: TGTGCCAGTAGTATAAGGGTTGGAGACAGGGGAGCAGAGACCCAGTACTTC. This codes for CASSIRVGDRGAETQYF.

The J gene is TRBJ1-4, the V gene TRBV14, with D possibly matching TRBD1 (5 bases). V gave up 4 bases and J gave up 0 bases, with 12 bases separating them. In germline, CDR1 is SGHDN, CDR2 FVKESK. CDR3 length: 16 residues. The CDR3 bases are TGTGCCAGCAGCCTACAGGCCTATGCAACTAATGAAAAACTGTTTTTT. Translating it yields CASSLQAYATNEKLFF.

This chain links TRBV5-1 with TRBJ1-5; no clear D. Germline V gives CDR1 SGHRS, CDR2 YFSETQ. The CDR3 contains 12 residues. The V end was cut by 4 bases, the J end by 9 bases, with 11 bases between. The CDR3, as DNA: TGCGCCAGCAGCCCCGACGGAGGGCCCCAGCATTTT. Protein product: CASSPDGGPQHF.

In DNA, the CDR3 is TGCAGCGAACTAGCGGGGACCAATGAGCAGTTCTTC. Translating gives CSELAGTNEQFF. The genes are TRBV29-1 and TRBJ2-1, with 10 positions matching TRBD2. Germline trimming cut 7 bases from V and 6 bases from J; bases unmatched to any gene: 3. The germline CDR1 and CDR2 sequences are SQVTM and ANQGSEA. CDR3 length: 12 residues.

This clone was seen more than once but under ten times. The V call is TRBV3-1 (or the pseudogene TRBV3-2), the J call TRBJ1-4; TRBD1 might be the D (6 bases). CDR1 is LGHDT, CDR2 YNNKEL, per germline (reference sequence). V was shortened by 0 bases and J by 5 bases, with 22 bases between the two germline ends. CDR3 size: 19 residues. CDR3 in DNA: TGTGCCAGCAGCCAAGATCTCCGGGACACGGCTCGGCGCAATGAAAAACTGTTTTTT. As protein: CASSQDLRDTARRNEKLFF.

The chain has TRBV5-1 and TRBJ2-1; D is ambiguous. Germline CDR1 and CDR2: SGHRS and YFSETQ. This CDR3 region has 16 residues. Trimming shortened V by 0 bases and J by 0 bases, and 10 bases separated the two germline ends. CDR3 nucleotides: TGCGCCAGCAGCTTGGTGGGCCGCAGCTCCTACAATGAGCAGTTCTTC. The encoded protein is CASSLVGRSSYNEQFF. Combining the CDR3 with reference TRBV5-1 and TRBJ2-1 gives the whole variable domain KAGVTQTPRYLIKTRGQQVTLSCSPISGHRSVSWYQQTPGQGLQFLFEYFSETQRNKGNFPGRFSGRQFSNSRSEMNVSTLELGDSALYLCASSLVGRSSYNEQFFGPGTRLTVL.

In DNA form, the CDR3 reads TGTGCCAGCAGTTTATATGGAGTCGAGCAGTACTTC. Amino acid sequence: CASSLYGVEQYF. This chain connects TRBV27 to TRBJ2-7; D is ambiguous. V dropped 1 base and J dropped 6 bases, with 7 bases sitting between them. There are 12 residues in the CDR3. CDR1 is MNHEY and CDR2 is SMNVEV in the germline V gene (reference sequence).

This chain's CDR3 is CASRGQSYEQYF. The CDR3 DNA reads TGTGCCAGCAGGGGACAGAGCTACGAGCAGTACTTC. The chain has TRBV2 and TRBJ2-7; 7 nucleotides agree with TRBD1. The CDR3 length is 12 residues. Losses at the gene ends were 6 bases for V and 3 bases for J; bases not matched to a gene: 2. Germline loops: CDR1 SNHLY, CDR2 FYNNEI.

This chain links TRBV5-1 with TRBJ2-7, with D possibly being TRBD1 (6 bases). CDR3 length: 13 residues. Germline lookup yields CDR1 SGHRS and CDR2 YFSETQ. V was pared by 3 bases and J by 1 base, with 8 bases between. The chain's CDR3 is CASSWDMSYEQYF. DNA for the CDR3: TGCGCCAGCAGCTGGGACATGTCCTACGAGCAGTACTTC.

V usage is TRBV9 and J usage is TRBJ2-6; no reliable D call. This CDR3 has 15 residues. Germline CDR1 reads SGDLS; CDR2 reads YYNGEE. Between the trimmed V and J ends, which lost 4 bases and 0 bases, there was a span of 8 bases. The CDR3 sequence: CASSQIHSGANVLTF. The CDR3 DNA sequence: TGTGCCAGCAGCCAGATCCACTCTGGGGCCAACGTCCTGACTTTC.

V gene TRBV9 combines with J gene TRBJ2-1; D gene ambiguous. Per germline, CDR1 SGDLS and CDR2 YYNGEE. CDR3 length equals 13 residues. V dropped 0 bases and J dropped 4 bases, with 5 bases sitting between them. The CDR3 reads CASSVVEYNEQFF. CDR3 DNA: TGTGCCAGCAGCGTAGTTGAGTACAATGAGCAGTTCTTC.

This clone occurred once. The chain combines TRBV6-2 or TRBV6-3 with TRBJ2-2, with 9 bases lining up with TRBD2. Germline loops: CDR1 MNHEY, CDR2 SVGEGT. V lost 3 bases to trimming and J lost 5 bases; unmatched junction nucleotides: 7. The CDR3 is 16 amino acids. CDR3 residues: CASSYGLAGRTGELFF. Written as DNA, the CDR3 is TGTGCCAGCAGTTATGGGCTAGCGGGAAGAACCGGGGAGCTGTTTTTT.

This clone appeared a few times. The gene calls are TRBV19 and TRBJ1-5; 9 bases line up with TRBD1. V gave up 8 bases and J gave up 3 bases; unmatched junction bases: 5. In germline, CDR1 is LNHDA, CDR2 SQIVND (reference sequence). The CDR3 spans 14 residues. The CDR3 DNA sequence: TGTGCCAGTCACAGGACAGGGGTCAATCAGCCCCAGCATTTT. It yields the protein CASHRTGVNQPQHF.

V gene TRBV12-3 or TRBV12-4 combines with J gene TRBJ1-2, with D maybe TRBD1 (6 bases). Trimming removed 3 bases from V and 4 bases from J, with 9 bases in between. The CDR3 loop spans 13 amino acids. For the CDR3, the DNA is TGTGCCAGCAGTTTTATCAGGGGCTATGGCTACACCTTC. Its protein product is CASSFIRGYGYTF.

The chain employs TRBV5-8 and TRBJ2-1; TRBD1 matches 8 bases. V trimming: 3 bases; J trimming: 13 bases; junction bases outside the gene matches: 6. The V gene's germline CDR1 is SGHTS and CDR2 YDEGEE. CDR3 size: 12 residues. The CDR3 protein is CASSSRDRTQFF. For the CDR3, the DNA is TGTGCCAGCAGCTCCCGGGACAGGACACAGTTCTTC.

This clone showed up just a few times. The chain uses TRBV7-2 and TRBJ2-7, with D possibly TRBD1 on 6 matching bases. The V gene lost 6 bases and the J gene lost 2 bases, with 17 bases spanning the gap. CDR3 length: 15 amino acids. Germline lookup yields CDR1 SGHTA and CDR2 FQGNSA. The CDR3 coding sequence is TGTGCCAGCAGTTCCGGGACAACTCCTACCTACGAGCAGTACTTC. Protein: CASSSGTTPTYEQYF.